The T cell receptor beta chain described here comes from a study of T cells in narcolepsy. Study overall: Enrolled donors included narcolepsy type 1 or type 2 patients and healthy controls. Overall study results and limits: Autoreactive HCRT-specific and TRIB2-specific clonotypes were marked in same-patient CSF-versus-blood CD4+ comparisons. Reportedly, autoreactive clonotypes were serially detected in patients' blood but not controls'. In some patient and control memory CD4+ samples, autoreactive clones were absent.

The method was immunoSEQ multiplex PCR; TCRdb's version includes in-frame clones alone and lacks a portion of them. Of about 41,000 clones in the sample, approximately 88% were seen once. Comments on this clone: Its antigen remains unknown.

The sequenced material came from CD45RA- memory CD4+ T cells from PBMCs. This receptor was taken from a human donor with narcolepsy.

This CDR3 is CASSERPWDTDTQYF. CDR3 sequence (DNA): TGTGCCAGCAGCGAGAGACCATGGGACACAGATACGCAGTATTTT. This chain links TRBV9 with TRBJ2-3; D remains ambiguous. CDR1 is SGDLS, CDR2 YYNGEE, per germline. V was shortened by 3 bases and J by 2 bases, with 13 bases between the two germline ends. The CDR3 runs 15 residues. Complete variable domain (other parts from reference TRBV9 and TRBJ2-3): DSGVTQTPKHLITATGQRVTLRCSPRSGDLSVYWYQQSLDQGLQFLIQYYNGEERAKGNILERFSAQQFPDLHSELNLSSLELGDSALYFCASSERPWDTDTQYFGPGTRLTVL.